These T cell receptor beta chains were read from a single sample in a study of CD8 T cells in Susac syndrome. One entry per CDR3 protein, called by TCRdb with MiXCR from the immunoSEQ multiplex PCR reads. The data hold about 80,000 distinct CDR3 sequences, with roughly 95% observed a single time. The sequenced sample was CD8+ T cells from PBMCs. These receptors came from a human donor with Susac syndrome. Each CDR3 is given with its conserved first and last residue. The D gene is left open where the match is weak.

v_call d_call cdr3_aa
TRBV4-1 - CASSQVGGGYKNIQYF
TRBV10-3 - CAISSGGSGANVLTF
TRBV4-3 - CASSQDWGGPHNEQFF
TRBV4-3 - CASSQERERYEQYF
TRBV27 - CASSSSRREQYF
TRBV6-2/TRBV6-3 TRBD2 CASSPGLRNTDTQYF
TRBV20-1 TRBD2 CSALSLAARTDTQYF
TRBV13 TRBD1 CASSWKRGQRGSKPQHF
TRBV15 - CATSREDSPNYGYTF
TRBV4-3 - CASSQDGTSNQPQHF
TRBV9 - CASSGQTDGYTF
TRBV29-1 - CSATEGTLEAFF
TRBV6-6 - CASSRGLREGNTEAFF
TRBV12-3/TRBV12-4 - CASSSGAGYTF
TRBV29-1 - CSVRGMSKNIQYF
TRBV7-8 TRBD2 CASSLPLAGGLPYNEQFF